The 27 T cell receptor beta chains presented below share a single source sample, sequenced in a study of cytomegalovirus exposure and HLA in healthy donors. PCR was performed using 60 Vbeta and 13 Jbeta primers. TCRdb's copy holds only in-frame clones and misses some; the assay was immunoSEQ multiplex PCR. The sample lists nearly 300,000 clones, 75% to 90% occurring once. The sample consisted of PBMCs. These receptors were obtained from a man in his forties or fifties in good health and CMV-seropositive.

Worth noting for this clone: A much larger clone sits a single nucleotide away, making a read error possible. The chain uses TRBV2 and TRBJ2-5, with unresolved D. The last part of the DNA fits TRBJ2-7 better; the J call may be wrong. The CDR3 consists of 11 residues. Germline CDR1 reads SNHLY; CDR2 reads FYNNEI. The CDR3 region is CASSELYEQYF. The DNA for the CDR3 is TGTGCCAGCAGTGAACTCTACGAGCAGTACTTC.

The chain links TRBV18 to TRBJ2-2; 11 nucleotides match TRBD2. V shed 3 bases, J shed 7 bases, and the junction held 7 bases outside the gene matches. CDR1 is KGHSH, CDR2 LQKENI, per germline. This CDR3 spans 16 amino acids. The CDR3 bases are TGTGCCAGCTCACCTGCGACTAGCGGGACAGGCGGGGAGCTGTTTTTT. Amino acid sequence: CASSPATSGTGGELFF.

This sequence joins TRBV7-3 and TRBJ2-1, with TRBD2 matching over 7 bases. The germline CDR1 and CDR2 sequences are SGHTA and FQGTGA. The CDR3 sequence is 18 residues long. With V trimmed by 2 bases and J by 7 bases, 17 bases remained unmatched. CDR3 region: CASSLEPGGGSLLNEQFF. The CDR3 nucleotides read TGTGCCAGCAGCTTAGAGCCGGGAGGCGGATCCCTATTGAATGAGCAGTTCTTC.

Concerning this clone: This CDR3 is also generated by other DNA sequences in the sample. This chain joins TRBV28 and TRBJ1-1, with D perhaps TRBD1 (5 bases). Looked up from germline, CDR1 is MDHEN and CDR2 is SYDVKM. Between the trimmed V and J ends, which lost 3 bases and 3 bases, there was a span of 5 bases. This CDR3 comprises 12 residues. CDR3 sequence reads: CASSLGHTEAFF. Here the CDR3 DNA reads TGTGCCAGCAGTTTGGGGCACACTGAAGCTTTCTTT. The entire variable domain, with the rest obtained from reference TRBV28 and TRBJ1-1, is as follows: DVKVTQSSRYLVKRTGEKVFLECVQDMDHENMFWYRQDPGLGLRLIYFSYDVKMKEKGDIPEGYSVSREKKERFSLILESASTNQTSMYLCASSLGHTEAFFGQGTRLTVV.

This clone was recorded only once. The V call is TRBV14, the J call TRBJ2-7; 8 bases fit TRBD1. The CDR3 has 14 residues. CDR1 is SGHDN and CDR2 is FVKESK in the germline V gene. The J segment lost 1 base and the V segment lost 6 bases, leaving 5 bases of the junction unmatched. CDR3 DNA sequence: TGTGCCAGCAGTTTCGGGACAGGATCCTACGAGCAGTACTTC. It yields the protein CASSFGTGSYEQYF. Full variable domain (outside the CDR3, taken from reference TRBV14 and TRBJ2-7): EAGVTQFPSHSVIEKGQTVTLRCDPISGHDNLYWYRRVMGKEIKFLLHFVKESKQDESGMPNNRFLAERTGGTYSTLKVQPAELEDSGVYFCASSFGTGSYEQYFGPGTRLTVT.

The genes are TRBV6-5 and TRBJ1-4; 7 bases align to TRBD1. The ends lost 6 bases at V and 5 bases at J; junction bases unmatched: 9. Germline lookup yields CDR1 MNHEY and CDR2 SVGAGI. CDR3 length: 15 amino acids. The CDR3 bases are TGTGCCAGCAGACAAAACAGGGGTAGAAATGAAAAACTGTTTTTT. Translated, it gives CASRQNRGRNEKLFF.

This clone was counted a few times. The chain has TRBV9 and TRBJ2-7, with TRBD1 identical over 7 bases. This CDR3 has 14 amino acids. Unmatched junction bases numbered 6, after V lost 4 bases and J lost 2 bases. Germline V gene sequence: CDR1 SGDLS, CDR2 YYNGEE. The CDR3 coding sequence is TGTGCCAGCAGCCACGACAGGGTCGCCTACGAGCAGTACTTC. Residues: CASSHDRVAYEQYF.

CDR3 amino acids: CASSSNLGEGNYEQYF. CDR3 nucleotide sequence: TGTGCCAGCAGCTCCAACCTGGGGGAGGGGAACTACGAGCAGTACTTC. The chain carries TRBV7-6 and TRBJ2-7; the match to TRBD2 covers 7 bases. The V and J ends lost 4 bases and 3 bases, in that order; junction bases with no gene match: 12. There are 16 residues in the CDR3. CDR1 is SGHVS and CDR2 is FNYEAQ in the germline V gene.

The rearrangement links TRBV28 to TRBJ1-2; D not certain. Trimming took 1 base from V and 1 from J, leaving 7 bases between them. The CDR3 covers 14 residues. Per germline, CDR1 MDHEN and CDR2 SYDVKM. CDR3: CASSLYGRNYGYTF. The CDR3 DNA reads TGTGCCAGCAGTTTATATGGCCGTAACTATGGCTACACCTTC.

CDR3 nucleotides: TGCGCCAGCAAGTCCGGGGACAGTGCCAACGAGCAGTACTTC. Its protein is CASKSGDSANEQYF. The J gene is TRBJ2-7, the V gene TRBV5-1; 7 nucleotides match TRBD1. Germline V gene sequence: CDR1 SGHRS, CDR2 YFSETQ. Trimming cost V 6 bases and J 5 bases; bases outside gene matches: 11. CDR3 length: 14 amino acids. Based on the CDR3 plus reference TRBV5-1 and TRBJ2-7, the full variable domain is KAGVTQTPRYLIKTRGQQVTLSCSPISGHRSVSWYQQTPGQGLQFLFEYFSETQRNKGNFPGRFSGRQFSNSRSEMNVSTLELGDSALYLCASKSGDSANEQYFGPGTRLTVT.

V gene TRBV12-1 combines with J gene TRBJ2-1; the table's D call, TRBD2, has no DNA check behind it. TRBV12-1 is shown as a pseudogene. The CDR3 totals 15 residues. The CDR3 DNA reads as TGTGCCAGCCCAAGCCCAACGGGACTAGCAAGTGAGCAGTTCTTC. Translation gives CASPSPTGLASEQFF.

The chain is built from TRBV1 and TRBJ2-1; TRBD1, the D gene given by the table, was not confirmed from the DNA. TRBV1 is a known pseudogene. The length of the CDR3 is 16 residues. The CDR3 reads CTSSPVWFGLDNEQFF. Here the CDR3 DNA reads TGCACCAGCAGCCCTGTCTGGTTTGGGCTGGACAATGAGCAGTTCTTC.

The CDR3 region has the DNA TGTGCCAGCAGTCGGGGACAGGGGGTATTCCAGCCCCAGCATTTT. Its protein product is CASSRGQGVFQPQHF. The chain couples TRBV27 to TRBJ1-5; 11 bases match TRBD1. CDR1 is MNHEY and CDR2 is SMNVEV in the germline V gene (reference sequence). The CDR3 loop spans 15 amino acids. After removal of 5 bases from V and 7 bases from J, the junction contained 7 bases not matched to a gene.

V gene TRBV19 combines with J gene TRBJ1-1; no clear D. CDR3 length equals 13 residues. CDR1 is LNHDA and CDR2 is SQIVND in the germline V gene (reference sequence). V was pared by 5 bases and J by 1 base, with 8 bases between. The CDR3 bases are TGTGCCAGTAGTTTCAACAGGAACACTGAAGCTTTCTTT. Protein: CASSFNRNTEAFF.

The chain recombines TRBV25-1 with TRBJ1-1, with 8 nucleotides matching TRBD1. Germline V CDR1 and CDR2: MGHDK, SYGVNS. The CDR3 loop spans 15 amino acids. The trim removed 10 bases at V and 1 base at J, leaving 11 bases unmatched. CDR3 residues: CATKDRESWNTEAFF. The CDR3 nucleotides are TGTGCCACCAAGGACAGGGAGAGCTGGAACACTGAAGCTTTCTTT.

With respect to this clone: Other DNA sequences within the sample encode an identical CDR3. Here the CDR3 reads CASSLPLAGSTDTQYF. The CDR3 DNA follows: TGCGCCAGCAGCTTACCCCTAGCGGGAAGCACAGATACGCAGTATTTT. The gene calls are TRBV5-1 and TRBJ2-3, with TRBD2 matching over 9 bases. Per germline, CDR1 SGHRS and CDR2 YFSETQ. There are 16 residues in the CDR3. After removal of 2 bases from V and 0 bases from J, the junction contained 4 bases not matched to a gene. Together with reference TRBV5-1 and TRBJ2-3, the CDR3 gives the full variable domain: KAGVTQTPRYLIKTRGQQVTLSCSPISGHRSVSWYQQTPGQGLQFLFEYFSETQRNKGNFPGRFSGRQFSNSRSEMNVSTLELGDSALYLCASSLPLAGSTDTQYFGPGTRLTVL.

The chain links TRBV7-8 to TRBJ2-3, with 10 positions matching TRBD2. The CDR3 covers 15 residues. In germline, CDR1 is SGHVS, CDR2 FQNEAQ. V dropped 6 bases and J dropped 2; count of bases not matched to a gene: 5. The CDR3 DNA reads TGTGCCAGCAGGCCTAGCGGGAGCCTCACAGATACGCAGTATTTT. This encodes CASRPSGSLTDTQYF.

This clone appeared a few times. The chain employs TRBV2 and TRBJ1-5; D remains unclear. CDR1 is SNHLY and CDR2 is FYNNEI in the germline V gene. The CDR3 length is 13 residues. Trimming removed 6 bases from V and 7 bases from J, with 13 bases in between. For the CDR3, the DNA is TGTGCCAGCAGGGGCGGGGTGATACAGCCCCAGCATTTT. Protein sequence: CASRGGVIQPQHF.

V usage is TRBV18 and J usage is TRBJ2-1; a possible D gene is TRBD1 (6 bases). CDR3 size: 16 residues. V lost 4 bases to trimming and J lost 3 bases, with 16 bases between them. Germline CDR1 and CDR2: KGHSH and LQKENI. CDR3 region: CASSRVATGNYNEQFF. In DNA, the CDR3 is TGTGCCAGCTCACGAGTGGCGACAGGCAACTACAATGAGCAGTTCTTC.

The DNA of the CDR3 is TGTGCCAGCAGCCAAGGACAGGGGGCAGAGACCCAGTACTTC. Translated: CASSQGQGAETQYF. The V gene is TRBV7-9, the J gene TRBJ2-5; 11 nucleotides line up with TRBD1. Trimming cost V 5 bases and J 4 bases; bases outside gene matches: 3. The CDR3 contains 14 residues. Germline values: CDR1 SEHNR, CDR2 FQNEAQ (reference sequence).

V and J are TRBV5-8 and TRBJ1-2, with 7 positions matching TRBD1. The CDR3 spans 15 residues. V shed 3 bases and J 6 bases; nucleotides not matched to a gene: 11. CDR1 and CDR2 (germline): SGHTS, YDEGEE. CDR3 sequence: CASSWDSSIRDGYTF. In nucleotides, the CDR3 is TGTGCCAGCAGCTGGGACAGCTCCATCAGGGATGGCTACACCTTC.

The chain employs TRBV11-2 and TRBJ2-4; no firm D call. This CDR3 is built from 14 residues. The germline V gene encodes CDR1 SGHAT and CDR2 FQNNGV. V lost 1 base, J lost 5 bases, and 9 bases lay in between. The CDR3 here is CASSLARIQNIQYF. DNA of the CDR3: TGTGCCAGCAGCTTAGCCAGGATTCAAAACATTCAGTACTTC. Looking up the rest from reference TRBV11-2 and TRBJ2-4 gives the full variable domain: EAGVAQSPRYKIIEKRQSVAFWCNPISGHATLYWYQQILGQGPKLLIQFQNNGVVDDSQLPKDRFSAERLKGVDSTLKIQPAKLEDSAVYLCASSLARIQNIQYFGAGTRLSVL.

This clone came up once. J is TRBJ2-3 and V is TRBV10-1; 8 nucleotides line up with TRBD2. CDR1 and CDR2 from the germline V gene are WNHNN and SYGVQD (reference sequence). The CDR3 contains 18 residues. V lost 4 bases to trimming and J lost 0 bases; unmatched junction nucleotides: 12. The CDR3 protein is CASSAHYGLADSTDTQYF. CDR3 sequence (DNA): TGCGCCAGCAGTGCCCACTATGGACTAGCAGATAGCACAGATACGCAGTATTTT.

This sequence joins TRBV5-6 and TRBJ2-3, with 11 bases matching TRBD1. CDR1 SGHDT and CDR2 YYEEEE come from the germline V gene. Trimming removed 4 bases from V and 3 bases from J; junction bases left unmatched: 7. This CDR3 is built from 16 residues. The CDR3 DNA follows: TGTGCCAGCAGCGGGACAGGGGGGTATGGTACAGATACGCAGTATTTT. Translation: CASSGTGGYGTDTQYF.

The V gene is TRBV5-4, the J gene TRBJ2-7, with D possibly being TRBD2 (6 bases). The ends were cut back, 2 bases at V and 1 base at J, with 10 bases in the middle. The CDR3 has 14 amino acids. Germline CDR1 SGHNT, CDR2 YYREEE (reference sequence). The DNA for the CDR3 is TGTGCCAGCAGCTTCGGGCGGGGTTCCTACGAGCAGTACTTC. It is translated as CASSFGRGSYEQYF.

The chain recombines TRBV7-9 with TRBJ1-1, with 11 bases matching TRBD1. The germline V gene encodes CDR1 SEHNR and CDR2 FQNEAQ (reference sequence). With 4 bases clipped from V and 3 bases from J, the junction kept 4 bases outside the gene matches. The CDR3 runs to 15 residues. The DNA of the CDR3 is TGTGCCAGCAGCTGGCCGGGACAGGGGGACACTGAAGCTTTCTTT. Protein: CASSWPGQGDTEAFF. The full variable domain, in which reference TRBV7-9 and TRBJ1-1 provide the parts outside the CDR3, is DTGVSQNPRHKITKRGQNVTFRCDPISEHNRLYWYRQTLGQGPEFLTYFQNEAQLEKSRLLSDRFSAERPKGSFSTLEIQRTEQGDSAMYLCASSWPGQGDTEAFFGQGTRLTVV.

This chain links TRBV14 with TRBJ2-1, with 7 bases fitting TRBD2. V lost 1 base to trimming and J lost 0 bases; unmatched junction nucleotides: 6. The germline V gene encodes CDR1 SGHDN and CDR2 FVKESK. The CDR3 is made up of 17 amino acids. The CDR3 region is CASSQVFGGSSYNEQFF. CDR3 sequence (DNA): TGTGCCAGCAGCCAAGTATTCGGCGGGAGCTCCTACAATGAGCAGTTCTTC. Based on the CDR3 plus reference TRBV14 and TRBJ2-1, the full variable domain is EAGVTQFPSHSVIEKGQTVTLRCDPISGHDNLYWYRRVMGKEIKFLLHFVKESKQDESGMPNNRFLAERTGGTYSTLKVQPAELEDSGVYFCASSQVFGGSSYNEQFFGPGTRLTVL.